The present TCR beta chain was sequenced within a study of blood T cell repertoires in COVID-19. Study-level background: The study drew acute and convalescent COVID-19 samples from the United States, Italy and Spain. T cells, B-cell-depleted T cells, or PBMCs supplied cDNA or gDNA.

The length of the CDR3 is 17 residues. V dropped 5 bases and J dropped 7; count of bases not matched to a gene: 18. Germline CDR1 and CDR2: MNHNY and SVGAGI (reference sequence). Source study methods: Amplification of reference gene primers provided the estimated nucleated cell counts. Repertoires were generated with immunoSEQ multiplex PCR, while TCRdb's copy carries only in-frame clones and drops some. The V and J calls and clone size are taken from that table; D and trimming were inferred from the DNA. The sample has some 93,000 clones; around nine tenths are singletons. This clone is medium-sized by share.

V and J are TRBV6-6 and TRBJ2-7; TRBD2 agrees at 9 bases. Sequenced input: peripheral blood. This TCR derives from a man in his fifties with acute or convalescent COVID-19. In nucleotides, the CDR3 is TGTGCCAGCAGTCGATCGTCTAGCGGGACTTTCTCGGAAGAGCAGTACTTC. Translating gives CASSRSSSGTFSEEQYF.